In this sample, the clone carrying this TCR beta chain turned up once. Its antigen is not known. It was with 60 Vbeta and 13 Jbeta primers that the PCR ran. TCRdb's copy holds only in-frame clones and misses some; the assay was immunoSEQ multiplex PCR. The sample lists 110,000 to 150,000 clones, more than 75% occurring once. The data derive from a study of cytomegalovirus exposure and HLA in healthy donors. General observations from the study: In the analysis, some V segments, TRBV6-2 and TRBV6-3 included, were excluded as indistinguishable.

This CDR3 contains 13 residues. V lost 2 bases and J 7 bases, leaving 15 bases between the germline ends. Germline V gives CDR1 GTSNPN, CDR2 SVGIG (reference sequence). Sample: PBMCs. V and J are TRBV30 and TRBJ2-7; D is possibly TRBD1 (6 bases). The TCR originated in a woman in her late teens or twenties in good health and CMV-seropositive. The CDR3 nucleotides read TGTGCCTGGAGTTTGGACTCGAGGGGGGAGCAGTACTTC. Translated: CAWSLDSRGEQYF.